This T cell receptor beta chain was recovered during a study of coeliac disease (dated by TCRdb to 2021 to 2024). Background for the entire study: Because high-resolution HLA typing was not available, biased TRBV7-2 usage was examined as a proof of principle. Small intestinal lymphocyte fractions from coeliac and non-coeliac patients were analysed in the study using next-generation sequencing of rearranged TRB and TRG CDR3 regions. TRB sequencing was successfully performed on samples from around 29 subjects, among which under 25 paired bulk unsorted intraepithelial and lamina propria cell samples were included. The full study included about 30 patients: about 22 with serologically confirmed coeliac disease and 8 controls with non-small intestinal disorders. The study set out to describe the TR repertoires of small intestinal T cells in active coeliac disease, refractory type I coeliac disease, and coeliac disease treated with a gluten-free diet.

Aliquots of hundreds of thousands of cells were frozen in DMSO/FBS in liquid nitrogen, and a single aliquot per fraction was used for sequencing. Every one of the 30 study patients had an endoscopy and a small intestinal biopsy. To release lamina propria cells, the biopsy tissue left over after intraepithelial cell isolation was digested with collagenase. Genomic DNA was extracted from frozen unsorted cell fractions with the Qiagen DNeasy blood extraction kit. As regards this clone: Its antigen is not yet known. Qualities for individual bases were not recorded, and no much larger clone is one base off.

Receptor libraries were prepared by the immunoSEQ multiplex PCR assay. The TR loci were subjected to amplification by multiplexed PCR, for which V gene segments served as targets of the forward primers and J gene segments as targets of the reverse primers. Amplified CDR3 regions were sequenced on the Illumina HiSeq System. Turning to the authors' computational methods: Closely related reads were merged with a nearest-neighbour algorithm so that PCR and sequencing errors were removed and data were collapsed into unique sequences. Repertoires were summarised by clonality and by T cell density, defined as TR molecules per amount of genomic DNA input. CDR3 amino acid sequences present in at least 80% of unsorted samples were defined as public TRs and were then tested for differential abundance between coeliac and control samples. Each lamina propria sample was queried against a list of a few hundred published gliadin-specific TRB sequences. Differences in clonality and density between disease groups were tested by Kruskal-Wallis tests, followed by Dunn post-tests. This is the immuneACCESS table as TCRdb keeps it, with only in-frame sequences that have V and J called. A part of the clones is gone; compared with another copy, unresolved V genes explain less than half, and the rest is unexplained. V and J calls and clone size are given by that table; D and trimming were obtained from the DNA. The sample profile shows 2,300 or so clones; over 65% of them were found once. Less than 15% of the sample goes to the ten largest clones.

CDR1 SGHTA and CDR2 FQGNSA were looked up in the germline V gene. The junction carries 10 bases between V and J, which are trimmed by 1 base and 1 base respectively. The CDR3 has 16 amino acids, counting the end cysteine and phenylalanine. Solely the CDR3 DNA is kept, with 48 bases framed from the first base. Study-wide conclusions, independent of this receptor: Active coeliac intraepithelial and lamina propria samples had lower TRB and TRG repertoire clonality than controls, suggesting that diverse T cells were recruited. In the authors' view, the approach was unsuitable for unbiased detection of gliadin-specific T cells, since gliadin-specific T cells are scarce and rarely shared between patients. For the most part, TRB repertoires were private, with most amino acid sequences found in only one sample, and V-gene usage showed no significant difference across disease groups. Published gliadin-specific TRB sequences turned up in about 45% of the 18 coeliac lamina propria samples, compared with only 1 of 6 controls. Cross-contamination between compartments was possible, because separating intraepithelial cells from lamina propria cells did not produce high-purity fractions.

The receptor was derived from a human donor without celiac disease. Sequenced sample: lymphocytes from the gut lamina propria. What this sample's cell subset or site label stands for: lamina propria cell (LPC) fraction of small intestinal biopsy. The sequence is built from TRBV7-2 and TRBJ2-2; TRBD1 is a possible D gene, resting on 5 matching bases. The CDR3 reads as follows: CASSLGTYLNTGELFF. At the DNA level, the sequence is TGTGCCAGCAGCTTAGGGACATATTTGAACACCGGGGAGCTGTTTTTT.